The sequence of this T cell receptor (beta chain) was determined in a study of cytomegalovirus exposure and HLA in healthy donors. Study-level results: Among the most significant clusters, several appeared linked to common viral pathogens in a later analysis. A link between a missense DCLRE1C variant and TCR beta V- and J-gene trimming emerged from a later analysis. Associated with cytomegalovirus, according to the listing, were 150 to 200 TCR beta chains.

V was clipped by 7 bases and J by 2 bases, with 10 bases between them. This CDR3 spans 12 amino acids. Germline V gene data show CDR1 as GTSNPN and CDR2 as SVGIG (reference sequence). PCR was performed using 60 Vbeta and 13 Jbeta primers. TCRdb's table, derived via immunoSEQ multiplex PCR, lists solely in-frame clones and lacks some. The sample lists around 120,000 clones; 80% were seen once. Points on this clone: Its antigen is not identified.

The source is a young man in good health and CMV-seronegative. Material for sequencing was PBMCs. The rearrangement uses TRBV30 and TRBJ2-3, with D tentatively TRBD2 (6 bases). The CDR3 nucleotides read TGTGCCTTTGGGGGGAACACAGATACGCAGTATTTT. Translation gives CAFGGNTDTQYF. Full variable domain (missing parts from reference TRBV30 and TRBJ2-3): SQTIHQWPATLVQPVGSPLSLECTVEGTSNPNLYWYRQAAGRGLQLLFYSVGIGQISSEVPQNLSASRPQDRQFILSSKKLLLSDSGFYLCAFGGNTDTQYFGPGTRLTVL.